What follows are 9 T cell receptor beta chains derived from one specimen sequenced in a study of cytomegalovirus exposure and HLA in healthy donors. Use of 60 Vbeta and 13 Jbeta primers characterized the PCR. Assay used: immunoSEQ multiplex PCR; TCRdb lists only in-frame clones, some missing. The sample holds around 170,000 clones; over 70% are singletons and the top ten take approximately 3.8%. The sample comprised PBMCs. The receptors here all came from a man aged 50-59 years in good health and CMV-seronegative.

The rearrangement links TRBV18 to TRBJ2-2; 11 bases map to TRBD1. This CDR3 is 18 amino acids long. From germline, CDR1 is KGHSH and CDR2 LQKENI. J was trimmed by 8 bases and V by 5 bases; bases with no gene match: 16. The CDR3 loop is CASSENSGTGGVKGELFF. The CDR3 bases are TGTGCCAGCTCAGAAAACTCCGGGACAGGGGGAGTCAAGGGGGAGCTGTTTTTT.

The chain links TRBV11-2 to TRBJ2-7; D not certain. The CDR3 runs to 11 residues. Deletions cut 10 bases from V and 7 bases from J, with 14 bases between. The germline V gene encodes CDR1 SGHAT and CDR2 FQNNGV. This chain's CDR3 is CAISRKYEQYF. CDR3 DNA sequence: TGTGCCATCTCTAGGAAGTATGAGCAGTACTTC.

The table lists this clone with a few counts. The chain uses TRBV4-3 and TRBJ1-4; 7 bases line up with TRBD1. Germline CDR1 reads LGHNA; CDR2 reads YSLEER. J was trimmed by 10 bases and V by 4 bases; bases with no gene match: 15. The CDR3 loop spans 16 amino acids. The CDR3 DNA is TGCGCCAGCAGCCGGGCCTCCGGGACAGTGGAGGGAAAACTGTTTTTT. Translation: CASSRASGTVEGKLFF.

The chain carries TRBV7-9 and TRBJ1-3; D is unclear. Germline assignment: CDR1 SEHNR and CDR2 FQNEAQ (reference sequence). Trimming stripped 4 bases from V and 6 bases from J, with 13 bases between. The length of the CDR3 is 14 residues. DNA for the CDR3: TGTGCCAGCAGCTCAACCGGAGGTTTAAACACCATATATTTT. Translated, it gives CASSSTGGLNTIYF.

This clone was counted between two and nine times. The chain employs TRBV6-1 and TRBJ1-2, with 11 positions matching TRBD1. Trimming took 6 bases from V and 4 from J; bases not matched to a gene: 4. This CDR3 region has 14 residues. From germline, CDR1 is MNHNS and CDR2 SASEGT. The CDR3 DNA reads as TGTGCCAGCAGGCTGGGACAGGGGGTCTATGGCTACACCTTC. Amino acid sequence: CASRLGQGVYGYTF.

The rearrangement links TRBV7-2 to TRBJ2-1, with 10 bases aligning to TRBD2. Looked up from germline, CDR1 is SGHTA and CDR2 is FQGNSA. V was pared by 5 bases and J by 6 bases, with 7 bases of the junction left unmatched. This CDR3 is built from 15 residues. CDR3 sequence (DNA): TGTGCCAGCAGCCTGAGCGGGGGGGCCTTCAATGAGCAGTTCTTC. Protein product: CASSLSGGAFNEQFF.

This clone was recorded a few times. The J gene is TRBJ1-4, the V gene TRBV7-9, with 7 nucleotides matching TRBD1. This CDR3 has 14 amino acids. Germline lookup yields CDR1 SEHNR and CDR2 FQNEAQ (reference sequence). The ends lost 6 bases at V and 8 bases at J; junction bases unmatched: 9. CDR3 sequence (DNA): TGTGCCAGCAGACAGGGGCAGGGGGTAGAAAAACTGTTTTTT. Translation gives CASRQGQGVEKLFF.

This sequence joins TRBV2 and TRBJ1-1, with TRBD1 identical over 11 bases. The CDR3 contains 16 residues. Germline loops: CDR1 SNHLY, CDR2 FYNNEI. The V gene end was trimmed by 8 bases and the J gene end by 5 bases; junction bases not matched to a gene: 13. The DNA of the CDR3 is TGTGCCAGCGGACTGTTGGACAGGGGGCTTCTAACTGAAGCTTTCTTT. Translating it yields CASGLLDRGLLTEAFF.

This clone was seen a few times. The V call is TRBV6-5, the J call TRBJ1-1; D not certain. V was pared by 6 bases and J by 6 bases, with 20 bases between. Germline values: CDR1 MNHEY, CDR2 SVGAGI. This CDR3 comprises 15 residues. The CDR3 here is CASSPLELSLAEAFF. DNA of the CDR3: TGTGCCAGCAGCCCCCTTGAGTTGAGTTTGGCTGAAGCTTTCTTT.